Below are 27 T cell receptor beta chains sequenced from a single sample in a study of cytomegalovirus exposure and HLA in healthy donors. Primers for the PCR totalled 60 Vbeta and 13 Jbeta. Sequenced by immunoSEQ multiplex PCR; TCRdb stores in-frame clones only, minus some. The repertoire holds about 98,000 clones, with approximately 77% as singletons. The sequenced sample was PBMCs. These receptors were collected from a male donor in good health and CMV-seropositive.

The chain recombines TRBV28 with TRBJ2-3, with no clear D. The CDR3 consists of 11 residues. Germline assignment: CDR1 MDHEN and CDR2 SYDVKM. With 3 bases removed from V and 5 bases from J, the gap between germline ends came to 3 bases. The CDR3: CASSFRDTQYF. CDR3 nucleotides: TGTGCCAGCAGTTTTCGAGATACGCAGTATTTT.

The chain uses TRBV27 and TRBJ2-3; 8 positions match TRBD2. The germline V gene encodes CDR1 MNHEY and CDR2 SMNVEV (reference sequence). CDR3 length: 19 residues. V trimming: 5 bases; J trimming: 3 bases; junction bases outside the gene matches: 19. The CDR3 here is CASSKIAGRDFGGTDTQYF. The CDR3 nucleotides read TGTGCCAGCAGTAAAATAGCGGGACGTGATTTCGGGGGGACAGATACGCAGTATTTT.

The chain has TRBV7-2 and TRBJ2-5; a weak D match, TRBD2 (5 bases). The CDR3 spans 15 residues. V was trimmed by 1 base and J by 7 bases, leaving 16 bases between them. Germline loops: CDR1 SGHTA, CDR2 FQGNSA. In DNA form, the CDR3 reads TGTGCCAGCAGCTTAGACCCGAAGACTCGGGGGACCCAGTACTTC. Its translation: CASSLDPKTRGTQYF.

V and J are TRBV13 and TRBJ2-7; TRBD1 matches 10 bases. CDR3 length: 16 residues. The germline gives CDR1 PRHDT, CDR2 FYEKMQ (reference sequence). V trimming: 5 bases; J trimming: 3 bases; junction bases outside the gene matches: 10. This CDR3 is CASSHPDRGDHYEQYF. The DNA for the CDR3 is TGTGCCAGCAGCCATCCGGACAGGGGGGATCACTACGAGCAGTACTTC.

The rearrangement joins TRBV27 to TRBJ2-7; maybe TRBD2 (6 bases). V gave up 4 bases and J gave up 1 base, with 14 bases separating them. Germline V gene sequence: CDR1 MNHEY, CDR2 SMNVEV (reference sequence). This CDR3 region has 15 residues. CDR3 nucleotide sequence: TGTGCCAGCAGTTCGGGACTCTCGCCTTCCTACGAGCAGTACTTC. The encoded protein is CASSSGLSPSYEQYF.

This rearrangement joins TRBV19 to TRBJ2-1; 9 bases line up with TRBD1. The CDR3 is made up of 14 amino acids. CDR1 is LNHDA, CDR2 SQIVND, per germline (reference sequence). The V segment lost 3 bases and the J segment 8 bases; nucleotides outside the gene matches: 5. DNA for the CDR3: TGTGCCAGTAGTATCAACAGGGACAGGGATGAGCAGTTCTTC. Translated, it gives CASSINRDRDEQFF.

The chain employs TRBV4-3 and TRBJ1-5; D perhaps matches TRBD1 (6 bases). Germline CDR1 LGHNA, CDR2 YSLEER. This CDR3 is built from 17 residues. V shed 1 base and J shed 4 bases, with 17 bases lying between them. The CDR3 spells CASSQGVGTGLNQPQHF. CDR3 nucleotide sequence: TGCGCCAGCAGCCAAGGCGTAGGTACAGGGTTAAATCAGCCCCAGCATTTT.

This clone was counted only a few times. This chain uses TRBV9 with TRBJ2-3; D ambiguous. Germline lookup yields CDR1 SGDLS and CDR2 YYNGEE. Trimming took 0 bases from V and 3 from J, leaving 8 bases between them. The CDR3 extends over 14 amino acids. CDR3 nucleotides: TGTGCCAGCAGCGTAGCTCCTGAGACAGATACGCAGTATTTT. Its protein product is CASSVAPETDTQYF.

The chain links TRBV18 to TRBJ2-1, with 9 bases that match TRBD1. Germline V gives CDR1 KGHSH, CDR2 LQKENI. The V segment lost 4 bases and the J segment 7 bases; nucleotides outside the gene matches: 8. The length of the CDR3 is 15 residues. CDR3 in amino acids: CASSRASGQGNEQFF. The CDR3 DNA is TGTGCCAGCTCACGCGCATCGGGACAGGGAAATGAGCAGTTCTTC. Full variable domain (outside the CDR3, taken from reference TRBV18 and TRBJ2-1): NAGVMQNPRHLVRRRGQEARLRCSPMKGHSHVYWYRQLPEEGLKFMVYLQKENIIDESGMPKERFSAEFPKEGPSILRIQQVVRGDSAAYFCASSRASGQGNEQFFGPGTRLTVL.

CDR3 sequence (DNA): TGTGCCATCAGTGAGTCGACATACGGCGAGCAGTACTTC. It codes for CAISESTYGEQYF. The chain is built from TRBV10-3 and TRBJ2-7; no clear D gene. This CDR3 contains 13 residues. Trimming pared 0 bases from V and 6 bases from J, leaving 9 bases between. In germline, CDR1 is ENHRY, CDR2 SYGVKD.

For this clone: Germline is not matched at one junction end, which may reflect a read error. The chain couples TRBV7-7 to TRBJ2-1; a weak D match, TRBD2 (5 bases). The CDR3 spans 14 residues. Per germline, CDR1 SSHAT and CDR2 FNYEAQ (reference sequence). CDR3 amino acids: CASSPTRSYNEQFF. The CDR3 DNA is TGTGCTAGCAGCCCCACTAGATCCTACAATGAGCAGTTCTTC.

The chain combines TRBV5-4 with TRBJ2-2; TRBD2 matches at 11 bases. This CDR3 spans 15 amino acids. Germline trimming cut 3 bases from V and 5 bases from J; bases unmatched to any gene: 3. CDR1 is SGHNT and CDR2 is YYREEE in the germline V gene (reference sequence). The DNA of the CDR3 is TGTGCCAGCAGCTCGACTAGCGGGATAACCGGGGAGCTGTTTTTT. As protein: CASSSTSGITGELFF.

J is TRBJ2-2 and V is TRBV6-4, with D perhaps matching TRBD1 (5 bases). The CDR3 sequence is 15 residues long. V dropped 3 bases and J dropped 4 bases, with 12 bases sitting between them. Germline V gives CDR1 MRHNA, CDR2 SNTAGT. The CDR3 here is CASSEGDTGTGELFF. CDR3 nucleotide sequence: TGTGCCAGCAGTGAAGGGGATACGGGCACCGGGGAGCTGTTTTTT.

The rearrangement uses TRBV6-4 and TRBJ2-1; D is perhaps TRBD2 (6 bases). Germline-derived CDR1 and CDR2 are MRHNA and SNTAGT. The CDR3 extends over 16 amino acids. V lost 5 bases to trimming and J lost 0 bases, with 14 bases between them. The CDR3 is CASSTSAGSSYNEQFF. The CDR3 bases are TGTGCCAGCAGTACTTCAGCGGGCAGCTCCTACAATGAGCAGTTCTTC.

CDR3 sequence reads: CASSRTSGRAGEEQFF. The CDR3 DNA reads TGTGCCAGCAGCCGGACTAGCGGGAGGGCCGGGGAGGAGCAGTTCTTC. The V call is TRBV7-2, the J call TRBJ2-1; 15 positions agree with TRBD2. The CDR3 runs to 16 residues. The germline gives CDR1 SGHTA, CDR2 FQGNSA. V shed 5 bases, J shed 10 bases, and the junction held 9 bases outside the gene matches.

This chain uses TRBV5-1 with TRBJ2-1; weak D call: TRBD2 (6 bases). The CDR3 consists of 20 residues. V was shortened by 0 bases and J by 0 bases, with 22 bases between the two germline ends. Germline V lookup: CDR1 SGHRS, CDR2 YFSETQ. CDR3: CASSLGRAGRFMSSYNEQFF. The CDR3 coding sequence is TGCGCCAGCAGCTTGGGCCGAGCGGGTCGGTTTATGAGCTCCTACAATGAGCAGTTCTTC.

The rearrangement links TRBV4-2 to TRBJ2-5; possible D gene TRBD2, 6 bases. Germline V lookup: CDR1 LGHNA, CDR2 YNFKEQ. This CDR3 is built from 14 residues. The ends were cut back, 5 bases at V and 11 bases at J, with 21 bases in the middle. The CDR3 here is CASSEGVSGGEQYF. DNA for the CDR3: TGTGCCAGCAGCGAAGGGGTTAGCGGCGGGGAGCAGTACTTC.

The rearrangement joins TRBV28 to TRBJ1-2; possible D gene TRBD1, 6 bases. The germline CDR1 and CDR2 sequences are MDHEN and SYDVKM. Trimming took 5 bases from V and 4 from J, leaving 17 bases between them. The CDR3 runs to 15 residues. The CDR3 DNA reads TGTGCCAGCAGTCCAGGGGACCCTAGGACCTATGGCTACACCTTC. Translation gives CASSPGDPRTYGYTF.

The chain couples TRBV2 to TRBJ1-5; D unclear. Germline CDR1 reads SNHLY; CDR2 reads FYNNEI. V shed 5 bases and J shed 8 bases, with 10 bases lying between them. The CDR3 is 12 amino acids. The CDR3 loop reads CASSWSQEPQHF. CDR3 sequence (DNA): TGTGCCAGCAGTTGGTCCCAGGAGCCCCAGCATTTT.

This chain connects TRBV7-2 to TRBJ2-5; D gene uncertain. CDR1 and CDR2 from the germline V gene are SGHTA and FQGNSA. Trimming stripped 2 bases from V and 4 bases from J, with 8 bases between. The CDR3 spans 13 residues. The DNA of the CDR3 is TGTGCCAGCAGCTTAAATACGGGAGAGACCCAGTACTTC. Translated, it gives CASSLNTGETQYF.

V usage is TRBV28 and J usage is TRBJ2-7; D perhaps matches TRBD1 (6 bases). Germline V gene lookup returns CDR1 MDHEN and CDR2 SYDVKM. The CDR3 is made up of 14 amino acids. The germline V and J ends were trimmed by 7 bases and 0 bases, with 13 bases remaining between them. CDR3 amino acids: CASIAQGHSYEQYF. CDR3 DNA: TGTGCCAGCATTGCCCAGGGGCACTCCTACGAGCAGTACTTC.

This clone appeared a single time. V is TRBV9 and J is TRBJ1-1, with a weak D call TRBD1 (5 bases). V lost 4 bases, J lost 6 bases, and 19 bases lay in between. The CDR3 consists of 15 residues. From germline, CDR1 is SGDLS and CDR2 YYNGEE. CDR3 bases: TGTGCCAGCAGCCCGGGGGACGGTCGTGTGTCTGAAGCTTTCTTT. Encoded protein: CASSPGDGRVSEAFF.

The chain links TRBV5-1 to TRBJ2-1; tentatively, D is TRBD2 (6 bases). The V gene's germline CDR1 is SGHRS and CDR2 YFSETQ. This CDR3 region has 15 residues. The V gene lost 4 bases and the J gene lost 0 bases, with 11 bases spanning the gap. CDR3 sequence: CASSPGTLSYNEQFF. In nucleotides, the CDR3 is TGCGCCAGCAGCCCCGGGACTCTCTCCTACAATGAGCAGTTCTTC.

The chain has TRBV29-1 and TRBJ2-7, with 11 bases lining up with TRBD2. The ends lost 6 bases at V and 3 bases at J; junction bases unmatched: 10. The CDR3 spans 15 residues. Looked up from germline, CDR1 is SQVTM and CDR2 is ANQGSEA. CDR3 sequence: CSVRASGRPGYEQYF. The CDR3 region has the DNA TGCAGCGTACGAGCTAGCGGGAGGCCCGGCTACGAGCAGTACTTC.

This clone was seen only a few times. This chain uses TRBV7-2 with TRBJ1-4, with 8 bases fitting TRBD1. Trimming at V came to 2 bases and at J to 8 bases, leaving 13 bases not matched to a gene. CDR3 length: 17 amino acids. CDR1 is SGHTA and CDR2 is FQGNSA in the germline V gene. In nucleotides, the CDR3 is TGTGCCAGCAGCTTACGGACAGGGTATAGTCTCAACGAAAAACTGTTTTTT. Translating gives CASSLRTGYSLNEKLFF.

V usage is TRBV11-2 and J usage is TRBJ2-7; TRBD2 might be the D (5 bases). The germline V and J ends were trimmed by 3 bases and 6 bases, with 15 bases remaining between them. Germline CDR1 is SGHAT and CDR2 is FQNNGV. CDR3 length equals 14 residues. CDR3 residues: CASSFAMGGSEQYF. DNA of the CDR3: TGTGCCAGCAGCTTCGCGATGGGTGGGAGCGAGCAGTACTTC.

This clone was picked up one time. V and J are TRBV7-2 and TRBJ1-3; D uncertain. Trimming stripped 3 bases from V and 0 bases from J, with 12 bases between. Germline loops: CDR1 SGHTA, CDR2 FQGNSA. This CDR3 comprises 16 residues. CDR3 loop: CASSLQPSVSGNTIYF. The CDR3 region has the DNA TGTGCCAGCAGCTTGCAGCCGAGCGTCTCTGGAAACACCATATATTTT.